These T cell receptor beta chains were read from a single sample in a study of shared clonotypes between healthy human individuals. Libraries were prepared by immunoSEQ multiplex PCR; TCRdb keeps only in-frame clonotypes and omits some of them. Seen here are a few million clones, approximately 92% observed once, and the top ten hold less than 2%. The sequenced material came from naive CD8+ T cells from PBMCs. The receptors come from a man in his late teens or twenties in good health. Some clones in this sample may be carry-over from other donors' samples. Each CDR3 is given with its conserved first and last residue. A D gene is named only where the DNA matches it firmly. The size of a clone is reported for some rows only, either as once, few or many, or as a class for expanded clones.

j_call	v_call	d_call	cdr3_length	clone_size	cdr3_aa	cdr3_nt
TRBJ1-2	TRBV25-1	-	11	-	CASSGPSGYTF	TGTGCCAGCAGTGGACCGAGCGGCTACACCTTC
TRBJ2-1	TRBV6-5	TRBD1	15	-	CASSHRDRGYNEQFF	TGTGCCAGCAGTCACCGGGACAGGGGTTACAATGAGCAGTTCTTC
TRBJ1-3	TRBV6-6	-	15	-	CASSYSSRSGNTIYF	TGTGCCAGCAGTTACTCGAGTCGCTCTGGAAACACCATATATTTT
TRBJ2-6	TRBV9	TRBD1	18	-	CASSARRDSPVGANVLTF	TGTGCCAGCAGCGCCCGCCGGGACAGTCCCGTTGGGGCCAACGTCCTGACTTTC
TRBJ1-2	TRBV4-1	-	13	-	CASSQNPRAGYTF	TGCGCCAGCAGCCAAAACCCCAGGGCTGGCTACACCTTC
TRBJ2-1	TRBV13	-	12	-	CASSLGLNEQFF	TGTGCCAGCAGCTTAGGCCTCAATGAGCAGTTCTTC
TRBJ2-3	TRBV6-4	TRBD2	15	-	CASSDRLAGIDTQYF	TGTGCCAGCAGTGACCGGCTAGCGGGTATAGATACGCAGTATTTT
TRBJ2-5	TRBV5-1	-	14	-	CASSTVQGPETQYF	TGCGCCAGCAGCACCGTACAGGGTCCAGAGACCCAGTACTTC
TRBJ2-1	TRBV4-1	-	17	-	CASSPRHGGSATNEQFF	TGCGCCAGCAGCCCCCGCCATGGTGGTAGCGCTACTAATGAGCAGTTCTTC
TRBJ1-2	TRBV15	-	15	-	CATSRVPKDGNGYTF	TGTGCCACCAGCAGAGTGCCCAAGGACGGGAATGGCTACACCTTC
TRBJ2-7	TRBV4-3	TRBD2	15	-	CASSPGLAASYEQYF	TGCGCCAGCAGCCCCGGACTAGCGGCCTCCTACGAGCAGTACTTC
TRBJ1-2	TRBV5-1	-	15	-	CASSLESESPHGYTF	TGCGCCAGCAGCTTGGAGTCAGAATCTCCTCACGGCTACACCTTC
TRBJ2-1	TRBV29-1	-	20	once	CSVESPSPSFSAFHYNEQFF	TGCAGCGTTGAAAGCCCCAGCCCCTCTTTTTCGGCGTTTCACTACAATGAGCAGTTCTTC
TRBJ2-1	TRBV21-1	-	16	-	CASSKDGVGSYNEQFF	TGTGCCAGCAGCAAAGATGGGGTTGGCTCCTACAATGAGCAGTTCTTC
TRBJ2-1	TRBV11-1	-	11	-	CASSLGREQFF	TGTGCCAGCAGCTTAGGACGTGAGCAGTTCTTC
TRBJ2-7	TRBV27	-	16	-	CASSLLLRLTFHEQYF	TGTGCCAGCAGCCTACTTCTAAGACTGACGTTCCACGAGCAGTACTTC
TRBJ2-1	TRBV4-2	-	14	-	CASSQVGSYNEQFF	TGTGCCAGCAGCCAAGTAGGGTCCTACAATGAGCAGTTCTTC
TRBJ2-7	TRBV9	-	15	-	CASSVDGGAGGEQYF	TGTGCCAGCAGCGTAGATGGGGGGGCCGGAGGCGAGCAGTACTTC
TRBJ2-7	TRBV4-2	-	14	-	CASSPPSRVYEQYF	TGTGCCAGCAGCCCCCCAAGTAGGGTCTACGAGCAGTACTTC
TRBJ1-5	TRBV4-1	-	17	-	CASSQDLTGWSNQPQHF	TGCGCCAGCAGCCAAGATTTAACAGGGTGGAGCAATCAGCCCCAGCATTTT
TRBJ1-2	TRBV30	TRBD1	16	once	CAYLLGTGRTGYGYTF	TGTGCCTACCTCCTGGGGACAGGGAGGACTGGCTATGGCTACACCTTC
TRBJ2-7	TRBV6-6	-	13	-	CASSKGFAGEQYF	TGTGCCAGCAGTAAGGGGTTCGCCGGCGAGCAGTACTTC